A single sample gave rise to the 16 T cell receptor beta chains below, sequenced in a study of read filtering for tumor transcriptome and immune sequencing. Molecular barcoded adaptors covering alpha/delta and beta/gamma chains were used on 400 to 450 ng RNA. TCRdb re-called the reads with MiXCR, one entry per CDR3 protein. The sample shows some 19,000 distinct CDR3 sequences, roughly a fifth of them seen only once. The specimen sequenced was a population of CD138-negative cells sorted from bone marrow. These TCRs come from a donor at least 40 years old with multiple myeloma.

Details on this clonotype: One end of the junction is discordant with germline, which a read error may explain. V usage is TRBV20-1 and J usage is TRBJ2-1; D tentatively fits TRBD1 or TRBD2 (5 bases each). The CDR3 consists of 15 residues. The germline CDR1 and CDR2 sequences are DFQATT and SNEGSKA (reference sequence). CDR3 sequence (DNA): TGCAGTGCCATTGGGACCCAAGCGATCTACAATCAGCAGTTCTTC. The encoded protein is CSAIGTQAIYNQQFF.

This clonotype was picked up many times. This chain links TRBV20-1 with TRBJ2-7, with TRBD2 identical over 9 bases. The germline V gene has CDR1 DFQATT and CDR2 SNEGSKA (reference sequence). CDR3 length: 14 amino acids. V was clipped by 4 bases and J by 4 bases; unmatched bases: 8. CDR3 in amino acids: CSAKGLASMYEQYF. CDR3 bases: TGCAGTGCTAAGGGACTAGCTTCGATGTACGAGCAGTACTTC.

In its sample, this clonotype was seen a few times. This may be a read error: a much more frequent sequence differs by one nucleotide. The chain joins TRBV3-1 to TRBJ2-1; D remains ambiguous. The germline V gene encodes CDR1 LGHDT and CDR2 YNNKEL (reference sequence). This CDR3 is built from 15 residues. V lost 4 bases to trimming and J lost 6 bases, with 16 bases between them. The CDR3 is CASSRGFVVSNEQFF. The CDR3 DNA is TGTGCCAGCAGCCGGGGTTTTGTGGTAAGCAATGAGCAGTTCTTC.

This clonotype is deemed medium-sized. The rearrangement joins TRBV27 to TRBJ1-6; the D is unclear. Trimming shortened V by 2 bases and J by 10 bases, and 6 bases separated the two germline ends. The CDR3 extends over 12 amino acids. Germline V gene lookup returns CDR1 MNHEY and CDR2 SMNVEV (reference sequence). As DNA, the CDR3 is TGTGCCAGCAGTTTAGGGGTGTCACCCCTCCACTTT. This encodes CASSLGVSPLHF.

This chain links TRBV5-1 with TRBJ1-2; no reliable D call. The CDR3 sequence is 13 residues long. Germline CDR1 is SGHRS and CDR2 is YFSETQ. Trimming took 7 bases from V and 3 from J, leaving 13 bases between them. CDR3 bases: TGCGCCAGCGCTAGAGTTCACGACTATGGCTACACCTTC. Its protein product is CASARVHDYGYTF.

With regard to this clonotype: A single base separates this from a much larger clone, so it may be a read error. V is TRBV6-2 or TRBV6-3 and J is TRBJ2-3, with 9 bases identical to TRBD2. The CDR3 is 19 amino acids. After removal of 5 bases from V and 4 bases from J, the junction contained 19 bases not matched to a gene. CDR1 is MNHEY and CDR2 is SVGEGT in the germline V gene. The CDR3 region has the DNA TGTGCCAGCAGTAACCAATCAAGAGGACTAGCGAGTTTCGCAGATACGCAGTATTTT. Its translation: CASSNQSRGLASFADTQYF.

There are a few counts of this clonotype. The chain has TRBV6-5 and TRBJ2-4; D gene unclear. Trimming pared 0 bases from V and 15 bases from J, leaving 15 bases between. CDR3 length equals 13 residues. The germline V gene has CDR1 MNHEY and CDR2 SVGAGI. DNA of the CDR3: TGTGCCAGCAGTTACTCGATTGATGCGGAGTGGTACTTC. Translating it yields CASSYSIDAEWYF.

This clonotype was recorded at least ten times. The V call is TRBV29-1, the J call TRBJ2-3; 9 bases line up with TRBD2. Germline V gene sequence: CDR1 SQVTM, CDR2 ANQGSEA. The CDR3 is 16 amino acids. V gave up 0 bases and J gave up 4 bases; unmatched junction bases: 8. The CDR3 nucleotides read TGCAGCGTTGAAGATCTTTCGGCGGGAGGGCCAGATACGCAGTATTTT. Translation gives CSVEDLSAGGPDTQYF.

The V call is TRBV28, the J call TRBJ2-7; TRBD1 matches 9 bases. The ends lost 6 bases at V and 2 bases at J; junction bases unmatched: 5. The germline gives CDR1 MDHEN, CDR2 SYDVKM. This CDR3 is built from 14 residues. This chain's CDR3 is CASRWTGETYEQYF. The CDR3 DNA reads as TGTGCCAGCAGGTGGACAGGGGAAACCTACGAGCAGTACTTC.

V gene TRBV13 combines with J gene TRBJ2-1; D unclear. CDR1 is PRHDT and CDR2 is FYEKMQ in the germline V gene (reference sequence). Between the trimmed V and J ends, which lost 7 bases and 5 bases, there was a span of 18 bases. The CDR3 contains 15 residues. CDR3 nucleotide sequence: TGTGCCAGCACCCAGGCAAGGATGCCCCACAATGAGCAGTTCTTC. As protein: CASTQARMPHNEQFF.

Remarks on this clonotype: A much larger clone differs from this one at a single base, so this may be a read error. The rearrangement links TRBV20-1 to TRBJ1-4, with D uncertain. Germline loops: CDR1 DFQATT, CDR2 SNEGSKA (reference sequence). The CDR3 totals 10 residues. V lost 6 bases to trimming and J lost 11 bases, with 10 bases between them. This CDR3 is CSAADAKLFF. Here the CDR3 DNA reads TGCAGTGCCGCGGACGCGAAACTGTTTTTT.

CDR3 amino acids: CASSPGGKETQYF. CDR3 coding DNA: TGTGCCAGCTCACCAGGAGGGAAAGAGACCCAGTACTTC. The chain uses TRBV18 and TRBJ2-5, with a weak D call TRBD2 (6 bases). Trimming stripped 2 bases from V and 3 bases from J, with 7 bases between. The V gene's germline CDR1 is KGHSH and CDR2 LQKENI. The CDR3 extends over 13 amino acids.

Turning to this clonotype: Germline is not matched at one junction end, which may reflect a read error. The V and J genes are TRBV20-1 and TRBJ1-1; 7 positions agree with TRBD1. The CDR3 spans 13 residues. Germline V lookup: CDR1 DFQATT, CDR2 SNEGSKA (reference sequence). Written as DNA, the CDR3 is TGCAGTGCTACAAGACAGGGTGTCACTGAAGTTTTCTTT. The encoded protein is CSATRQGVTEVFF.

The chain has TRBV6-2 or TRBV6-3 and TRBJ2-3; TRBD2 aligns across 12 bases. Germline CDR1 is MNHEY and CDR2 is SVGEGT. The CDR3 has 17 residues. Trimming removed 5 bases from V and 2 bases from J; junction bases left unmatched: 8. The CDR3 DNA is TGTGCCAGCAGTGCTTTCCTAGCGGGAGGGCCCACAGATACGCAGTATTTT. Translation gives CASSAFLAGGPTDTQYF.

The rearrangement joins TRBV7-2 to TRBJ2-1; a weak D match, TRBD2 (6 bases). Germline V gives CDR1 SGHTA, CDR2 FQGNSA. The germline V and J ends were trimmed by 6 bases and 10 bases, with 13 bases remaining between them. This CDR3 spans 12 amino acids. The chain's CDR3 is CASRNGEEEQFF. Written as DNA, the CDR3 is TGTGCCAGCAGAAATGGGGAGGAGGAGCAGTTCTTC. The variable domain in full, completed from reference TRBV7-2 and TRBJ2-1, reads GAGVSQSPSNKVTEKGKDVELRCDPISGHTALYWYRQSLGQGLEFLIYFQGNSAPDKSGLPSDRFSAERTGGSVSTLTIQRTQQEDSAVYLCASRNGEEEQFFGPGTRLTVL.

The V and J genes are TRBV14 and TRBJ1-1, with D tentatively TRBD1 (6 bases). The V end was cut by 0 bases, the J end by 6 bases, with 11 bases between. The CDR3 spans 14 residues. Germline CDR1 SGHDN, CDR2 FVKESK. CDR3 protein: CASSQDIRGAEAFF. CDR3 nucleotides: TGTGCCAGCAGCCAAGATATCAGGGGTGCTGAAGCTTTCTTT.